The T cell receptor beta chain described here comes from a study of shared clonotypes between healthy human individuals (dated by TCRdb to about 2020). The study in broad terms: The cohort included three men and two women between 18 and 49 years of age. For each donor, three plates each were used for CD4 naive and CD4 memory, two plates were used for CD8 naive, and one plate was used for CD8 memory. To estimate repertoire size and how much clonotype sharing occurs between individuals, the study deeply sequenced the blood TCR repertoires of several healthy adults. To increase sequencing depth and limit assay-specific biases, TCR repertoire library preparation and sequencing were carried out by different laboratories using diverse techniques. Per donor, leukapheresis produced somewhere between about 0.94 and 8.9 billion PBMCs.

Donors were healthy HIV-negative adults with no recently reported acute infections or vaccinations. Every donor was a Caucasian adult residing in Nashville, Tennessee, USA. CD4+ T cells were enriched by magnetic negative selection, after which naive cells were positively selected on CD45RA and the negative fraction was taken as the memory subset. After blood collection by leukapheresis, PBMCs were isolated using Ficoll-Histopaque density gradient centrifugation and then cryopreserved in the vapor phase of liquid nitrogen. Purity and quantity of every magnetically sorted T cell population were checked by analytical flow cytometry. Genomic DNA was isolated from every sorted fraction and measured by UV absorbance on a Nanodrop 2000c. Using the deep immunoSEQ assay, TCR CDR3 regions were amplified from genomic DNA by multiplex PCR. For each cell subset, the extracted genomic DNA was distributed evenly across all wells of several immunoSEQ 96-well plates, and each plate served as one replicate. For sorted subsets, each replicate PCR was loaded with 200 ng genomic DNA, equivalent to some 27,000 T cell genomes. Purified libraries were measured with a Qubit 3.0 fluorometer, size-checked on a Bioanalyzer 2100, and measured again with the KAPA Library Quantification kit. Every immunoSEQ 96-well plate was sequenced on a dedicated single-read 150-cycle Illumina NextSeq 550 flow cell. As for the original processing: Because the immunoSEQ output held only junctional sequences and lacked quality scores, the filtering could not match the filtering applied to full-length reads. Sequences were annotated with PyIR, a Python wrapper for IgBLAST v1.9, using IMGT germline references to assign V/J genes and CDR3. Reads with weak V/J assignments (E-value above 1e-6), missing CDR3, stop codons, out-of-frame junctions, or ambiguous translated residues were removed. A V3J clonotype was defined by an identical inferred V gene, J gene, and CDR3 amino acid sequence. To compute the percentage overlap between repertoires, the number of shared unique clonotypes was divided by the size of the smaller repertoire. Three approaches were used to assess repertoire richness: RTK rarefaction, the Chao1 estimator, and Recon v2.1 estimates of unobserved clonotypes. Generation probabilities for all TCRbeta clonotypes obtained by the gDNA method from several donors were computed using OLGA. TCRdb re-hosts the immuneACCESS table, in-frame sequences only. Its copies lack some clones; in the studies checked, an unresolved V gene accounts for under half of them, and the cause for the rest is not known. That table furnishes V, J and clone size, whereas the DNA furnished D and trimming. This sample is represented by 2 million to 2.5 million clones; under 95% of them were singletons. Together, the top ten hold more than 0.35% of the sample.

About this clone: Its specific antigen is unknown. Base quality data are lacking; no much larger clone is found one base away.

What the research found in general, with its limitations: Sharing across several donors was observed for around 5% of naive CD4, around 3.5% of naive CD8, roughly 2.4% of memory CD4, and around 0.44% of memory CD8 clonotypes. Because the study included a small number of donors, the genetic and exposure-history diversity represented was limited. Estimated clonotype richness was generally larger for naive than for memory subsets. Sampling was restricted to blood, and TCR repertoires in tissues likely differ from the TCR repertoires found in blood. Based on pairwise subsampling, the degree of clonotype sharing among donors was expected to be affected by sequencing depth. Clonotypes shared by all four sorted-subset donors showed higher generation probabilities than non-shared clonotypes. Rarefaction of sorted-subset datasets indicated incomplete sequencing despite the large sequencing depth.

Compared with germline, V lacks 4 bases and J lacks 0 bases; bases without a gene match: 5. There are 15 amino acids in the CDR3, from cysteine to phenylalanine inclusive. Just the 45-base CDR3 DNA is kept, in frame starting at base 1. Taken from the germline V gene, the CDR1 and CDR2 loops are LGHNA and YSLEER. This receptor was identified in a man aged 18 to 29 in good health. Some clones in this sample may be carry-over from other donors' samples. The sequencing input was naive CD4+ T cells from PBMCs. This specimen's cell subset or site label, interpreted: CD45RA+ positively selected. The chain employs TRBV4-3 and TRBJ2-7; 8 bases in between match TRBD2. The DNA sequence follows: TGCGCCAGCAGCCGAGGGGGGACTAGCTCCTACGAGCAGTACTTC. It translates to CASSRGGTSSYEQYF.